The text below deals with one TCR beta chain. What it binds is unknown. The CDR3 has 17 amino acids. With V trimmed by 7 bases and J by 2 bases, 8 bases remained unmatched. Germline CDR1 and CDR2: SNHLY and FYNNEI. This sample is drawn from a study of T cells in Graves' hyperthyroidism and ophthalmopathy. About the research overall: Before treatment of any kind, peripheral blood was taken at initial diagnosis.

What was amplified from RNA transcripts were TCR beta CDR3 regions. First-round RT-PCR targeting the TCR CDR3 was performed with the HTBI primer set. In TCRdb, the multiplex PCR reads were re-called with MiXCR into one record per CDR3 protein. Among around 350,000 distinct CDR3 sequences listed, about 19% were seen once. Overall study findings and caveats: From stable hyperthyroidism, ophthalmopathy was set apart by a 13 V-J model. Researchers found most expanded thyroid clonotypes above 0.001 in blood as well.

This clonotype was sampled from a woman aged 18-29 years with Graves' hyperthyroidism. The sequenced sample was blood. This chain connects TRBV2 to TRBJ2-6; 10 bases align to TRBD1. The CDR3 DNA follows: TGTGCCAGCATTCGACAGGGGGCGCGGGCTGGGGCCAACGTCCTGACTTTC. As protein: CASIRQGARAGANVLTF. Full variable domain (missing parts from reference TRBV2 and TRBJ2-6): EPEVTQTPSHQVTQMGQEVILRCVPISNHLYFYWYRQILGQKVEFLVSFYNNEISEKSEIFDDQFSVERPDGSNFTLKIRSTKLEDSAMYFCASIRQGARAGANVLTFGAGSRLTVL.